This T cell receptor beta chain comes out of a study of T cell repertoires in cytomegalovirus infection. Across the whole study: Both a matching HLA type and CMV infection were indicated by public TCR beta signatures.

Study-level results: Carriers of CMV plus the relevant HLA were identified by cumulative public TCR beta family frequency. Within the response measured ex vivo, HLA-C-restricted CMV-specific TCR beta clonotypes were dominant.

Concerning this clonotype itself: Its matching antigen is unknown.

TCRdb recomputed calls from the reads with MiXCR, one row per CDR3 protein. The sample carries some 220,000 distinct CDR3 sequences, over 9% recorded once. The TCR sequence derives from a human donor in good health (CMV status not recorded). Some clones in this sample may be carry-over from other donors' samples. The sequenced sample was PBMCs.

The CDR3 DNA sequence: TGCGCCAGCAGCCAAGAAGCGTGGACTAGCGTCTCCTACGAGCAGTACTTC. Residues: CASSQEAWTSVSYEQYF. This chain links TRBV4-3 with TRBJ2-7; 9 bases align to TRBD2. Germline assignment: CDR1 LGHNA and CDR2 YSLEER. The CDR3 covers 17 residues. Unmatched junction bases numbered 6, after V lost 0 bases and J lost 0 bases.